The 10 T cell receptor beta chains below come from one sample, sequenced in a study of cytomegalovirus exposure and HLA in healthy donors. Here immunoSEQ multiplex PCR was the method, and the copy in TCRdb shows in-frame clones only, minus some. The sample comprises 300,000 to 350,000 clones, around 90% of which are singletons, and 0.9% to 1% rests with the top ten. What was sequenced was PBMCs. The receptors derive from a man aged 25 to 45 in good health and CMV-seronegative.

This chain joins TRBV6-5 and TRBJ2-7; D possibly corresponds to TRBD2 (6 bases). Trimming removed 5 bases at V and 9 bases at J, with 17 bases between. Germline CDR1 and CDR2: MNHEY and SVGAGI. The CDR3 has 13 residues. This CDR3 reads CASSQGGPRGQYF. CDR3 sequence (DNA): TGTGCCAGCAGTCAGGGAGGCCCAAGGGGGCAGTACTTC.

This rearrangement joins TRBV7-9 to TRBJ1-2, with D unresolved. CDR1 is SEHNR and CDR2 is FQNEAQ in the germline V gene (reference sequence). This CDR3 has 15 residues. V lost 0 bases to trimming and J lost 4 bases, with 12 bases between them. The DNA for the CDR3 is TGTGCCAGCAGCTTAGCGGGGAGGGCACTCTATGGCTACACCTTC. Translated, it gives CASSLAGRALYGYTF. The full variable domain, its missing parts supplied by reference TRBV7-9 and TRBJ1-2, is DTGVSQNPRHKITKRGQNVTFRCDPISEHNRLYWYRQTLGQGPEFLTYFQNEAQLEKSRLLSDRFSAERPKGSFSTLEIQRTEQGDSAMYLCASSLAGRALYGYTFGSGTRLTVV.

This chain connects TRBV18 to TRBJ1-5; D is unresolved. V shed 3 bases and J shed 0 bases, with 15 bases lying between them. The length of the CDR3 is 17 residues. CDR1 and CDR2 from the germline V gene are KGHSH and LQKENI. The CDR3 region has the DNA TGTGCCAGCTCACCCATTTCGACCGAGGATAGCAATCAGCCCCAGCATTTT. Translated: CASSPISTEDSNQPQHF.

J is TRBJ1-2 and V is TRBV5-8, with D perhaps TRBD1 (6 bases). V was clipped by 4 bases and J by 8 bases, with 15 bases between them. Germline assignment: CDR1 SGHTS and CDR2 YDEGEE. The CDR3 has 13 amino acids. The CDR3 bases are TGTGCCAGCAGCATTGACAGGTCTAAGGGCTACACCTTC. Its translation: CASSIDRSKGYTF. The whole variable domain, filled in from reference TRBV5-8 and TRBJ1-2, reads EAGVTQSPTHLIKTRGQQATLRCSPISGHTSVYWYQQALGLGLQFLLWYDEGEERNRGNFPPRFSGRQFPNYSSELNVNALELEDSALYLCASSIDRSKGYTFGSGTRLTVV.

In regard to this clone: A far larger clone is a single base away, which makes a read error likely. The identical CDR3 is also encoded by other nucleotide sequences in the sample. The chain links TRBV7-2 to TRBJ2-7; no clear D. Germline loops: CDR1 SGHTA, CDR2 FQGNSA. The CDR3 runs 12 residues. V lost 5 bases and J 0 bases, leaving 5 bases between the germline ends. CDR3 bases: TGTGCCAGCAGCCCGAGCTCCTACGAGCAGTACTTC. Translated: CASSPSSYEQYF.

This sequence joins TRBV27 and TRBJ2-1; 7 bases map to TRBD1. Germline loops: CDR1 MNHEY, CDR2 SMNVEV (reference sequence). Trimming removed 5 bases from V and 11 bases from J; junction bases left unmatched: 6. The CDR3 extends over 12 amino acids. CDR3 sequence: CASSQGTAKQFF. The CDR3 DNA reads as TGTGCCAGCAGTCAAGGGACAGCAAAGCAGTTCTTC.

The chain uses TRBV5-8 and TRBJ2-2; D not resolved. Germline V gene sequence: CDR1 SGHTS, CDR2 YDEGEE. The CDR3 has 15 residues. The V end lost 4 bases, the J end lost 6 bases, and 16 bases lay between the germline ends. CDR3 protein: CASSPSRFRAGELFF. The CDR3 nucleotides are TGTGCCAGCAGCCCGTCTAGATTTCGCGCCGGGGAGCTGTTTTTT.

The J gene is TRBJ1-3, the V gene TRBV4-3, with 8 bases identical to TRBD1. Germline CDR1 and CDR2: LGHNA and YSLEER. V trimming: 0 bases; J trimming: 4 bases; junction bases outside the gene matches: 2. The CDR3 is made up of 15 amino acids. The DNA for the CDR3 is TGCGCCAGCAGCCAAGACGGGGACAGGGGAAACACCATATATTTT. It yields the protein CASSQDGDRGNTIYF.

The chain carries TRBV5-6 and TRBJ1-1, with TRBD1 as a possible D gene (6 bases). The CDR3 sequence is 13 residues long. Germline lookup yields CDR1 SGHDT and CDR2 YYEEEE. The ends were cut back, 3 bases at V and 5 bases at J, with 11 bases in the middle. CDR3 loop: CASSSQGRTEAFF. Written as DNA, the CDR3 is TGTGCCAGCAGCTCCCAGGGGCGTACTGAAGCTTTCTTT.

The rearrangement joins TRBV27 to TRBJ1-1, with a possible D match to TRBD1 (5 bases). This CDR3 has 15 residues. Germline V lookup: CDR1 MNHEY, CDR2 SMNVEV (reference sequence). Trimming cost V 0 bases and J 2 bases, with 10 bases left between them. The chain's CDR3 is CASSLSPGGNTEAFF. Here the CDR3 DNA reads TGTGCCAGCAGTTTATCTCCGGGGGGAAACACTGAAGCTTTCTTT.